Shown below are 28 T cell receptor beta chains from a single sample sequenced in a study of spatial heterogeneity in lung cancer. Findings and caveats of the study: The study found that expanded intratumoral alpha and beta TCR counts tracked tumor mutation counts.

TCRdb re-called the 5' RACE reads through MiXCR, storing one row per CDR3 protein. The profile shows some 97,000 distinct CDR3 sequences, about 4.6% of them singletons. The time point: sample taken at primary tumor resection. Their cognate antigens are unknown. Source: lung tumor tissue, taken at surgery. The receptors shown here come from a male donor with early-stage non-small cell lung cancer.

At least ten counts were recorded for this clonotype. V is TRBV28 and J is TRBJ1-3, with D hard to call. This CDR3 contains 12 residues. Trimming left V 7 bases short and J 8 bases short, with 12 bases between. CDR1 and CDR2 (germline): MDHEN, SYDVKM. The CDR3 sequence: CASKKSRDTIYF. CDR3 DNA sequence: TGTGCCAGCAAAAAATCCCGGGACACCATATATTTT.

The table lists this clonotype with many counts. The chain has TRBV12-3 or TRBV12-4 and TRBJ2-7; D is unresolved. This CDR3 is built from 13 residues. V dropped 2 bases and J dropped 0 bases, with 5 bases sitting between them. CDR3 in amino acids: CASSLRSSYEQYF. The DNA for the CDR3 is TGTGCCAGCAGTTTAAGGAGCTCCTACGAGCAGTACTTC.

This clonotype was picked up many times. The chain couples TRBV5-1 to TRBJ1-6; D uncertain. CDR1 and CDR2 (germline): SGHRS, YFSETQ. The CDR3 extends over 13 amino acids. The ends were cut back, 6 bases at V and 7 bases at J, with 11 bases in the middle. CDR3 loop: CASTPSGNSPLHF. The CDR3 bases are TGCGCCAGCACTCCCTCGGGGAATTCACCCCTCCACTTT.

This clonotype has a count of ten or more. The chain is built from TRBV5-4 and TRBJ2-2; no definite D call. Trimming pared 3 bases from V and 0 bases from J, leaving 12 bases between. The CDR3 contains 16 residues. CDR1 and CDR2 (germline): SGHNT, YYREEE (reference sequence). CDR3 sequence reads: CASSWKGRTNTGELFF. The CDR3 region has the DNA TGTGCCAGCAGCTGGAAAGGACGGACGAACACCGGGGAGCTGTTTTTT.

The chain couples TRBV5-6 to TRBJ2-7; D uncertain. Trimming took 4 bases from V and 12 from J, leaving 17 bases between them. Per germline, CDR1 SGHDT and CDR2 YYEEEE. The CDR3 runs 12 residues. CDR3 DNA: TGTGCCAGCAGCAATCGGGCCCGACCGCGGTACTTC. The encoded protein is CASSNRARPRYF. The full variable domain, in which reference TRBV5-6 and TRBJ2-7 provide the parts outside the CDR3, is DAGVTQSPTHLIKTRGQQVTLRCSPKSGHDTVSWYQQALGQGPQFIFQYYEEEERQRGNFPDRFSGHQFPNYSSELNVNALLLGDSALYLCASSNRARPRYFGPGTRLTVT.

This clonotype was seen many times. V is TRBV6-5 and J is TRBJ1-4; D is unclear. Germline lookup yields CDR1 MNHEY and CDR2 SVGAGI. Trimming stripped 0 bases from V and 2 bases from J, with 10 bases between. The CDR3 consists of 16 residues. Here the CDR3 reads CASSYSAGATNEKLFF. The CDR3 region has the DNA TGTGCCAGCAGTTACTCGGCCGGTGCGACTAATGAAAAACTGTTTTTT.

This clonotype was seen ten or more times. This chain joins TRBV5-1 and TRBJ2-7; possible D gene TRBD2, 7 bases. The CDR3 runs to 17 residues. Trimming stripped 4 bases from V and 0 bases from J, with 20 bases between. Per the germline V gene, CDR1 is SGHRS and CDR2 is YFSETQ. The DNA of the CDR3 is TGCGCCAGCAGCAGAACCGCCACAGGGAGGGGCTCCTACGAGCAGTACTTC. Translating it yields CASSRTATGRGSYEQYF.

This clonotype was counted many times. The V gene is TRBV7-6, the J gene TRBJ2-3, with a possible D match to TRBD1 (5 bases). Trimming left V 4 bases short and J 0 bases short, with 11 bases between. The CDR3 covers 15 residues. The germline CDR1 and CDR2 sequences are SGHVS and FNYEAQ. CDR3 loop: CASSSGPSSTDTQYF. Here the CDR3 DNA reads TGTGCCAGCAGCTCAGGGCCCTCTAGCACAGATACGCAGTATTTT.

This clonotype has a count of ten or more. This sequence joins TRBV12-3 or TRBV12-4 and TRBJ1-1; no clear D gene. The V and J ends lost 6 bases and 4 bases respectively, with 9 bases between them. The CDR3 is 12 amino acids. The CDR3 reads CASSLLATEAFF. CDR3 sequence (DNA): TGTGCCAGCAGCCTACTTGCCACTGAAGCTTTCTTT.

In this sample, this clonotype turned up many times. This chain's CDR3 is CASFWAEKETQYF. The CDR3 coding sequence is TGTGCCAGCTTCTGGGCGGAAAAAGAGACCCAGTACTTC. The V gene is TRBV2, the J gene TRBJ2-5; D remains ambiguous. Germline CDR1 reads SNHLY; CDR2 reads FYNNEI. V lost 8 bases and J 3 bases, leaving 13 bases between the germline ends. CDR3 size: 13 residues. Combining the CDR3 with reference TRBV2 and TRBJ2-5 gives the whole variable domain EPEVTQTPSHQVTQMGQEVILRCVPISNHLYFYWYRQILGQKVEFLVSFYNNEISEKSEIFDDQFSVERPDGSNFTLKIRSTKLEDSAMYFCASFWAEKETQYFGPGTRLLVL.

This clonotype showed up many times. The chain carries TRBV20-1 and TRBJ1-1; D gene ambiguous. The CDR3 runs to 12 residues. Germline V CDR1 and CDR2: DFQATT, SNEGSKA (reference sequence). V was cut by 3 bases and J by 3 bases, with 8 bases left in between. The CDR3 reads CSASGIHTEAFF. The DNA of the CDR3 is TGCAGTGCTAGTGGGATCCACACTGAAGCTTTCTTT.

This clonotype was seen repeatedly, ten times or more. This sequence joins TRBV7-9 and TRBJ2-7, with a possible D match to TRBD1 (6 bases). V was trimmed by 4 bases and J by 3 bases, leaving 13 bases between them. There are 14 residues in the CDR3. Germline CDR1 and CDR2: SEHNR and FQNEAQ (reference sequence). CDR3 sequence: CASSWDIRFYEQYF. CDR3 in DNA: TGTGCCAGCAGCTGGGACATACGATTCTACGAGCAGTACTTC.

By sample fraction, this clonotype is medium-sized. This rearrangement joins TRBV10-1 to TRBJ2-5; no firm D call. The CDR3 covers 13 residues. The ends were cut back, 3 bases at V and 0 bases at J, with 5 bases in the middle. Germline-derived CDR1 and CDR2 are WNHNN and SYGVQD (reference sequence). Here the CDR3 DNA reads TGCGCCAGCAGTGACAGCCACCAAGAGACCCAGTACTTC. It is translated as CASSDSHQETQYF.

In its sample, this clonotype was seen many times. This chain uses TRBV7-2 with TRBJ2-5; D gene ambiguous. Germline CDR1 and CDR2: SGHTA and FQGNSA. The CDR3 contains 13 residues. The V and J ends lost 1 base and 1 base respectively, with 4 bases between them. The CDR3 is CASSLEVQETQYF. CDR3 bases: TGTGCCAGCAGCTTAGAAGTCCAAGAGACCCAGTACTTC.

Ten or more counts support this clonotype. The CDR3 region has the DNA TGTGCCAGCAGTCAATGGGACAAGGACCAGAACACCGGGGAGCTGTTTTTT. As protein: CASSQWDKDQNTGELFF. The chain links TRBV11-3 to TRBJ2-2; a possible D gene is TRBD1 (6 bases). CDR3 size: 17 residues. Trimming took off 6 bases at V and 1 base at J, with 18 bases between the two ends. Germline CDR1 and CDR2: SGHNT and YENEEA.

This clonotype was seen repeatedly, ten times or more. V gene TRBV3-1 combines with J gene TRBJ2-2; 11 bases match TRBD2. CDR1 is LGHDT, CDR2 YNNKEL, per germline (reference sequence). V lost 2 bases, J lost 4 bases, and 12 bases stayed unmatched. The CDR3 runs 19 residues. The CDR3 sequence is CASSQLAGGGVTSTGELFF. DNA of the CDR3: TGTGCCAGCAGCCAACTAGCGGGAGGTGGAGTGACTAGCACCGGGGAGCTGTTTTTT.

The rearrangement uses TRBV20-1 and TRBJ1-1; D not certain. CDR1 and CDR2 (germline): DFQATT, SNEGSKA (reference sequence). This CDR3 has 13 amino acids. Trimming pared 4 bases from V and 3 bases from J, leaving 12 bases between. The CDR3 spells CSAIPKGHTEAFF. DNA for the CDR3: TGCAGTGCTATCCCCAAAGGGCACACTGAAGCTTTCTTT.

Only a few counts were recorded for this clonotype. This chain uses TRBV10-1 with TRBJ2-3, with 8 nucleotides matching TRBD2. V lost 3 bases to trimming and J lost 4 bases; unmatched junction nucleotides: 6. The germline gives CDR1 WNHNN, CDR2 SYGVQD (reference sequence). The length of the CDR3 is 15 residues. The CDR3 loop is CASSEGGRRADTQYF. The CDR3 nucleotides are TGCGCCAGCAGTGAAGGCGGGAGGCGCGCAGATACGCAGTATTTT.

In this sample, this clonotype turned up many times. The chain combines TRBV6-5 with TRBJ1-6, with no clear D. Germline assignment: CDR1 MNHEY and CDR2 SVGAGI. This CDR3 comprises 15 residues. With 2 bases removed from V and 10 bases from J, the gap between germline ends came to 15 bases. The CDR3 DNA sequence: TGTGCCAGCAGTTACGCTTACGGGGTAGGGTCACCCCTCCACTTT. Its translation: CASSYAYGVGSPLHF.

This clonotype was picked up many times. V usage is TRBV6-5 and J usage is TRBJ2-7; D is uncertain. V was trimmed by 8 bases and J by 2 bases, leaving 7 bases between them. CDR1 is MNHEY, CDR2 SVGAGI, per germline. This CDR3 has 11 residues. The CDR3 spells CASGTPYEQYF. The CDR3 DNA sequence: TGTGCCAGCGGTACACCCTACGAGCAGTACTTC.

This clonotype was seen many times. The chain has TRBV5-1 and TRBJ2-1; tentative D call: TRBD1 (5 bases). V was shortened by 0 bases and J by 9 bases, with 16 bases between the two germline ends. Germline loops: CDR1 SGHRS, CDR2 YFSETQ. CDR3 length: 15 amino acids. For the CDR3, the DNA is TGCGCCAGCAGCTTGGCCAGCAGCTCAGGGTCTGAGCAGTTCTTC. Protein product: CASSLASSSGSEQFF.

At least ten counts were recorded for this clonotype. This sequence joins TRBV7-9 and TRBJ2-3; D is perhaps TRBD2 (5 bases). CDR3 length: 15 residues. Germline CDR1 and CDR2: SEHNR and FQNEAQ (reference sequence). V was cut by 6 bases and J by 1 base, with 14 bases left in between. The CDR3 sequence is CASSSIEGGTDTQYF. The CDR3, as DNA: TGTGCCAGCAGTTCGATAGAGGGTGGCACAGATACGCAGTATTTT.

This clonotype was counted many times. CDR3 sequence reads: CASSPPAAEGDEQFF. The CDR3 DNA follows: TGTGCCAGCAGCCCCCCGGCAGCCGAGGGTGATGAGCAGTTCTTC. V is TRBV7-9 and J is TRBJ2-1, with a possible D match to TRBD2 (5 bases). V lost 5 bases, J lost 8 bases, and 19 bases lay in between. CDR1 is SEHNR, CDR2 FQNEAQ, per germline (reference sequence). The CDR3 has 15 amino acids.

This clonotype is termed medium-sized. The chain employs TRBV28 and TRBJ2-4; TRBD2 aligns across 9 bases. There are 19 residues in the CDR3. CDR1 and CDR2 (germline): MDHEN, SYDVKM. J was trimmed by 8 bases and V by 10 bases; bases with no gene match: 27. The CDR3 here is CATLGLLSSGRPDYHIQYF. As DNA, the CDR3 is TGTGCCACCCTGGGGCTCCTTAGCAGCGGGAGGCCAGATTACCACATTCAGTACTTC.

This clonotype was picked up many times. CDR3 sequence reads: CASRPTSGNTDTQYF. In DNA form, the CDR3 reads TGTGCCAGCAGGCCCACTAGCGGAAACACAGATACGCAGTATTTT. V and J are TRBV6-1 and TRBJ2-3, with 8 bases that match TRBD2. There are 15 residues in the CDR3. J lost 2 bases, V lost 6 bases, and 7 bases had no gene match. Looked up from germline, CDR1 is MNHNS and CDR2 is SASEGT.

The chain has TRBV7-9 and TRBJ2-1; no firm D call. This CDR3 comprises 12 residues. V shed 5 bases and J shed 8 bases, with 10 bases lying between them. Per the germline V gene, CDR1 is SEHNR and CDR2 is FQNEAQ (reference sequence). The chain's CDR3 is CASSQEMDEQFF. DNA of the CDR3: TGTGCCAGCAGCCAGGAAATGGATGAGCAGTTCTTC.

This clonotype occurred many times. The rearrangement joins TRBV5-1 to TRBJ1-1; D unresolved. The CDR3 is 14 residues long. Germline V gene lookup returns CDR1 SGHRS and CDR2 YFSETQ. V shed 3 bases and J shed 2 bases, with 11 bases lying between them. CDR3 DNA sequence: TGCGCCAGCAGCTGGGCGAATCCAAACACTGAAGCTTTCTTT. Amino acid sequence: CASSWANPNTEAFF. Filled out from reference TRBV5-1 and TRBJ1-1, the complete variable domain reads KAGVTQTPRYLIKTRGQQVTLSCSPISGHRSVSWYQQTPGQGLQFLFEYFSETQRNKGNFPGRFSGRQFSNSRSEMNVSTLELGDSALYLCASSWANPNTEAFFGQGTRLTVV.

This clonotype was counted between two and nine times. The chain employs TRBV6-5 and TRBJ2-2, with 8 bases identical to TRBD1. The CDR3 is 15 residues long. V was pared by 5 bases and J by 1 base, with 3 bases of the junction left unmatched. In germline, CDR1 is MNHEY, CDR2 SVGAGI. The CDR3 reads CASSRTGGNTGELFF. The DNA for the CDR3 is TGTGCCAGCAGTCGAACAGGGGGGAACACCGGGGAGCTGTTTTTT.